These T cell receptor beta chains were read from a single sample in a study of blood T cell repertoires in COVID-19. Data came from immunoSEQ multiplex PCR; TCRdb stores just in-frame clones and leaves some out. The sample holds tens of thousands of clones, 87% seen once. Sequenced sample: peripheral blood. Receptor source: a human donor in a cohort sampled during active COVID-19. CDR3s include the opening cysteine and the closing phenylalanine or tryptophan. Each record gives: J gene, V gene, clone size, D gene, CDR3 DNA, CDR3 protein. D genes are given only for firm matches. The size entry is marked missing in some rows and otherwise reads once, few, many or a size class.

j_call: TRBJ1-1; v_call: TRBV10-3; clone_size: NA; d_call: NA; cdr3_nt: TGTGCCATCTCTCCCACGGGGGAGGATGCTTTCTTT; cdr3_aa: CAISPTGEDAFF
j_call: TRBJ2-2; v_call: TRBV2; clone_size: NA; d_call: NA; cdr3_nt: TGTGCCAGCAGTGAAGGGGCAGGGTACACCGGGGAGCTGTTTTTT; cdr3_aa: CASSEGAGYTGELFF
j_call: TRBJ2-7; v_call: TRBV5-6; clone_size: NA; d_call: TRBD1; cdr3_nt: TGTGCCAGCAGCCGTATATCGCTGACAGGGGCCTCCTACGAGCAGTACTTC; cdr3_aa: CASSRISLTGASYEQYF
j_call: TRBJ2-7; v_call: TRBV12-3/TRBV12-4; clone_size: NA; d_call: TRBD2; cdr3_nt: TGTGCCAGCAGTTTGACTAGCGACGAGCAGTACTTC; cdr3_aa: CASSLTSDEQYF
j_call: TRBJ1-3; v_call: TRBV6-5; clone_size: NA; d_call: TRBD1; cdr3_nt: TGTGCCAGCAGGACAGGGCCCTCTGGAAACACCATATATTTT; cdr3_aa: CASRTGPSGNTIYF
j_call: TRBJ2-3; v_call: TRBV19; clone_size: NA; d_call: TRBD2; cdr3_nt: TGTGCCAGTAGTTCCTTAGCGGGAGGGCAGGATACGCAGTATTTT; cdr3_aa: CASSSLAGGQDTQYF
j_call: TRBJ1-4; v_call: TRBV7-2; clone_size: NA; d_call: NA; cdr3_nt: TGTGCCAGCAGCGGTCCCATGGTAGCTAATGAAAAACTGTTTTTT; cdr3_aa: CASSGPMVANEKLFF
j_call: TRBJ2-5; v_call: TRBV21-1; clone_size: NA; d_call: NA; cdr3_nt: TGTGCCAGCAGCAAAGTGTTCGGGGGGACCCAGTACTTC; cdr3_aa: CASSKVFGGTQYF
j_call: TRBJ2-1; v_call: TRBV3-1/TRBV3-2; clone_size: NA; d_call: TRBD2; cdr3_nt: TGTGCCAGCAGCCAAGATAAGGGGACTAGCGGGGTCTTC; cdr3_aa: CASSQDKGTSGVF
j_call: TRBJ1-4; v_call: TRBV4-1; clone_size: NA; d_call: TRBD1; cdr3_nt: TGCGCCAGCTCCGGGACAGCAACTAATGAAAAACTGTTTTTT; cdr3_aa: CASSGTATNEKLFF
j_call: TRBJ2-3; v_call: TRBV9; clone_size: NA; d_call: NA; cdr3_nt: TGTGCCAGCAGCGTATTTCCCAGCGAGGCAGATACGCAGTATTTT; cdr3_aa: CASSVFPSEADTQYF
j_call: TRBJ1-5; v_call: TRBV2; clone_size: NA; d_call: TRBD1; cdr3_nt: TGTGCCAGCAGTGAATCTTTGACAGGGTATCAGCCCCAGCATTTT; cdr3_aa: CASSESLTGYQPQHF
j_call: TRBJ1-5; v_call: TRBV2; clone_size: NA; d_call: TRBD1; cdr3_nt: TGTGCCAGCGGGGACAGCCATAGCAATCAGCCCCAGCATTTT; cdr3_aa: CASGDSHSNQPQHF
j_call: TRBJ2-6; v_call: TRBV6-6; clone_size: NA; d_call: NA; cdr3_nt: TGTGCCAGCAGGAACACACAGGCGTCCGGGGCCAACGTCCTGACTTTC; cdr3_aa: CASRNTQASGANVLTF
j_call: TRBJ1-5; v_call: TRBV6-1; clone_size: NA; d_call: TRBD1; cdr3_nt: TGTGCCAGCAGTGAAGCGATGAGGGGGCGCAATCAGCCCCAGCATTTT; cdr3_aa: CASSEAMRGRNQPQHF
j_call: TRBJ2-5; v_call: TRBV27; clone_size: NA; d_call: TRBD2; cdr3_nt: TGTGCCAGCACCCGGACTAGCGGGGGGGCAGAGACCCAGTACTTC; cdr3_aa: CASTRTSGGAETQYF
j_call: TRBJ2-7; v_call: TRBV3-1/TRBV3-2; clone_size: NA; d_call: NA; cdr3_nt: TGTGCCAGCAGCCCAGATCAGGGGACCTACGAGCAGTACTTC; cdr3_aa: CASSPDQGTYEQYF
j_call: TRBJ1-2; v_call: TRBV30; clone_size: NA; d_call: NA; cdr3_nt: TGTGCCTGGAGCGACAGGCATAGAGGCTACACCTTC; cdr3_aa: CAWSDRHRGYTF
j_call: TRBJ2-1; v_call: TRBV20-1; clone_size: once; d_call: NA; cdr3_nt: TGCAGTGCTGGGCCCCGTTACGGTCAGTTCTTC; cdr3_aa: CSAGPRYGQFF
j_call: TRBJ2-7; v_call: TRBV19; clone_size: NA; d_call: NA; cdr3_nt: TGTGCCAGTAGTAAGGACAGAATGGGGCAGTACTTC; cdr3_aa: CASSKDRMGQYF